Presented here are 27 T cell receptor beta chains from one specimen sequenced in a study of CXCR3-negative and CXCR3-positive naive CD8 T cells. The study's findings and limits: CXCR3-positive naive cells carried more hydrophobic TRB CDR3s than CXCR3-negative ones.

UMI-labeled 5' RACE yielded the TRB cDNA libraries. TCRdb reanalyzed the 5' RACE reads, giving one entry per CDR3 protein sequence and no DNA. The table lists about 140,000 distinct CDR3 sequences. These TCRs' antigens remain unknown. The sequenced sample was naive CXCR3+ CD8+ T cells from blood. The sample's subset: CD45RO-CCR7+CD27+CD95- naive CD8+ T cells expressing CXCR3 (TNR3+). The origin of the receptors is a human donor in good health. Some clones in this sample may be carry-over from other donors' samples.

The genes are TRBV29-1 and TRBJ2-7; the TCRdb call, TRBD2, lacks DNA for checking. This CDR3 comprises 13 residues. Germline CDR1 reads SQVTM; CDR2 reads ANQGSEA. CDR3 sequence reads: CSVEQGQSNEQYF.

This sequence joins TRBV7-3 and TRBJ1-1; TCRdb selects TRBD1, and the lack of DNA leaves this call unchecked. This CDR3 region has 16 residues. The germline V gene has CDR1 SGHTA and CDR2 FQGTGA. This CDR3 is CASSLNQGDLHTEAFF.

The chain recombines TRBV7-9 with TRBJ2-1; TCRdb reports TRBD1, a call that lacks DNA to check it against. The germline gives CDR1 SEHNR, CDR2 FQNEAQ (reference sequence). There are 17 residues in the CDR3. CDR3 protein: CASSTSSGSVVYYEQFF.

The chain links TRBV28 to TRBJ2-1; TCRdb calls TRBD1, which cannot be checked without DNA. The CDR3 covers 15 residues. In germline, CDR1 is MDHEN, CDR2 SYDVKM. The CDR3 spells CASSLGTAAYNEQFF.

This sequence joins TRBV12-3 or TRBV12-4 and TRBJ1-5; TCRdb indicates TRBD1, and absent DNA this call remains unverified. CDR3 size: 14 residues. This CDR3 is CASRYLGGNQPQHF.

The genes are TRBV4-2 and TRBJ1-5; TCRdb's D call of TRBD1 is untestable without DNA. The CDR3 is 16 amino acids. The germline CDR1 and CDR2 sequences are LGHNA and YNFKEQ. CDR3 residues: CASSQEVMGHRQPQHF.

V and J are TRBV2 and TRBJ2-5. Looked up from germline, CDR1 is SNHLY and CDR2 is FYNNEI. The CDR3 has 11 residues. The chain's CDR3 is CANSFQETQYF.

The chain uses TRBV12-3 or TRBV12-4 and TRBJ1-1; TCRdb's D call of TRBD1 is untestable without DNA. The length of the CDR3 is 15 residues. CDR3 region: CASRLIGTDGTEAFF.

V and J are TRBV5-4 and TRBJ2-3; without DNA, the TCRdb call of TRBD2 cannot be checked. The CDR3 is made up of 16 amino acids. Per germline, CDR1 SGHNT and CDR2 YYREEE (reference sequence). CDR3 sequence reads: CASSLANGGGTDTQYF.

The chain recombines TRBV27 with TRBJ2-7. Germline CDR1 and CDR2: MNHEY and SMNVEV (reference sequence). CDR3 size: 13 residues. CDR3 loop: CASADGISYEQYF.

J is TRBJ2-7 and V is TRBV25-1; the D call from TCRdb, TRBD1, cannot be confirmed without DNA. Germline-derived CDR1 and CDR2 are MGHDK and SYGVNS. This CDR3 is built from 16 residues. The CDR3 sequence is CASSEEGGYLPYEQYF.

The rearrangement links TRBV12-3 or TRBV12-4 to TRBJ2-7; TCRdb indicates TRBD2, and absent DNA this call remains unverified. CDR3 size: 14 residues. The CDR3 reads CASSGTSGPYEQYF.

The chain couples TRBV4-2 to TRBJ1-2. Looked up from germline, CDR1 is LGHNA and CDR2 is YNFKEQ. This CDR3 spans 14 amino acids. The CDR3 loop reads CASSQEEHARGYTF.

The CDR3 loop is CASRLEDREFNEQFF. The chain links TRBV19 to TRBJ2-1; TCRdb reports TRBD1, a call that lacks DNA to check it against. The CDR3 totals 15 residues. CDR1 is LNHDA, CDR2 SQIVND, per germline (reference sequence).

V gene TRBV29-1 combines with J gene TRBJ2-3; the D gene TCRdb calls, TRBD2, cannot be checked with no DNA. This CDR3 region has 15 residues. Germline CDR1 reads SQVTM; CDR2 reads ANQGSEA. CDR3 protein: CSVGGGAFSTDTQYF.

The gene calls are TRBV6-2 or TRBV6-3 and TRBJ2-1; the D gene TCRdb calls, TRBD1, cannot be checked with no DNA. The CDR3 is 13 residues long. Per germline, CDR1 MNHEY and CDR2 SVGEGT. CDR3 sequence reads: CASNSGQPDEQFF.

The chain uses TRBV5-1 and TRBJ2-2; with no DNA, the TCRdb D assignment of TRBD2 cannot be verified. The CDR3 covers 18 residues. Germline lookup yields CDR1 SGHRS and CDR2 YFSETQ. The CDR3 is CASSLVAGTLRDTGELFF.

The chain is built from TRBV29-1 and TRBJ2-1; the TRBD2 assignment by TCRdb is unverifiable without DNA. From germline, CDR1 is SQVTM and CDR2 ANQGSEA. The length of the CDR3 is 13 residues. The CDR3 loop is CSVGLAGGSEQFF.

The gene calls are TRBV5-1 and TRBJ2-3; TCRdb gives TRBD1 as the D gene, but with no DNA this cannot be confirmed. There are 16 residues in the CDR3. In germline, CDR1 is SGHRS, CDR2 YFSETQ. This CDR3 reads CASSLAGRGLGDTQYF.

This sequence joins TRBV6-6 and TRBJ2-2; absent DNA, TCRdb's TRBD2 call cannot be checked. This CDR3 contains 18 residues. The germline gives CDR1 MNHNY, CDR2 SVGAGI (reference sequence). The CDR3: CASRHSGGLARYTGELFF.

The chain links TRBV20-1 to TRBJ2-7; TCRdb selects TRBD2, and the lack of DNA leaves this call unchecked. Germline CDR1 is DFQATT and CDR2 is SNEGSKA (reference sequence). This CDR3 is 20 amino acids long. CDR3 sequence reads: CSATPGVAGGHSLGSHEQYF.

The V and J genes are TRBV5-4 and TRBJ2-7; TCRdb's D gene call, TRBD1, goes unchecked for lack of DNA. Germline CDR1 is SGHNT and CDR2 is YYREEE (reference sequence). CDR3 length: 15 residues. The CDR3 is CASSLTGTGTPEQYF.

The V and J genes are TRBV15 and TRBJ2-6. This CDR3 is built from 14 residues. Germline CDR1 is LNHNV and CDR2 is YYDKDF (reference sequence). CDR3 loop: CATSEPSGANVLTF. Supplemented by reference TRBV15 and TRBJ2-6, the full variable domain reads DAMVIQNPRYQVTQFGKPVTLSCSQTLNHNVMYWYQQKSSQAPKLLFHYYDKDFNNEADTPDNFQSRRPNTSFCFLDIRSPGLGDTAMYLCATSEPSGANVLTFGAGSRLTVL.

V gene TRBV6-4 combines with J gene TRBJ1-2; there is no DNA to check the TCRdb D call of TRBD1. In germline, CDR1 is MRHNA, CDR2 SNTAGT. This CDR3 has 15 residues. The CDR3 loop reads CASSPYRAPNYGYTF.

The chain links TRBV10-3 to TRBJ2-5; TCRdb's D gene call, TRBD1, goes unchecked for lack of DNA. CDR3 length: 13 residues. Per germline, CDR1 ENHRY and CDR2 SYGVKD. This chain's CDR3 is CAISPGTQETQYF.

The V call is TRBV15, the J call TRBJ2-3; checking the TCRdb D call of TRBD1 is not possible without DNA. The CDR3 sequence is 14 residues long. Germline V gene sequence: CDR1 LNHNV, CDR2 YYDKDF (reference sequence). CDR3 amino acids: CATSRGPRADTQYF.

The chain combines TRBV7-3 with TRBJ2-5; TCRdb's D gene call, TRBD2, goes unchecked for lack of DNA. Germline V lookup: CDR1 SGHTA, CDR2 FQGTGA. CDR3 length equals 13 residues. The CDR3 spells CASSPGLQETQYF.